This T cell receptor beta chain stems from a study of blood T cell repertoires in COVID-19. The wider study: The analysed material was cDNA or gDNA that came from T cells, B-cell-depleted T cells, or PBMCs.

Trimming stripped 1 base from V and 0 bases from J, with 9 bases between. CDR1 is LGHDT, CDR2 YNNKEL, per germline (reference sequence). The CDR3 runs to 15 residues. The Seattle site enrolled patients during active infection and followed them longitudinally. Per the original methods: Amplification of reference gene primers was used by the study to estimate nucleated cell counts. The protocol was immunoSEQ multiplex PCR, while the TCRdb copy is restricted to in-frame clones and leaves out a portion. That table gives V, J and clone size, and the DNA gave D and trimming. The sample comprises about 250,000 clones, 75% to 85% of which are singletons, and roughly 5% rests with the top ten.

The V gene is TRBV3-1 (or the pseudogene TRBV3-2), the J gene TRBJ1-2; perhaps TRBD1 as D (5 bases). The sample comprised peripheral blood. This TCR was recovered from a man aged 45-65 years with COVID-19, enrolled during active disease. CDR3 sequence: CASSQGGTSNYGYTF. The CDR3 bases are TGTGCCAGCAGCCAAGGCGGGACTTCTAACTATGGCTACACCTTC.